These 20 T cell receptor beta chains came from one sample sequenced in a study of CD8+ T cells in alopecia areata. RNA was extracted and reverse transcribed into cDNA as the sequencing template. Here immunoSEQ multiplex PCR was the method, and the copy in TCRdb shows in-frame clones only, minus some. The sample includes 150,000 to 200,000 clones, around 55% of them seen just once. The sample was CD4+ T cells sorted from blood. These receptors were collected from a human donor in good health.

This clone has just a few counts. This rearrangement joins TRBV30 to TRBJ1-1; 7 bases are a match to TRBD1. J was trimmed by 6 bases and V by 3 bases; bases with no gene match: 16. This CDR3 contains 16 residues. CDR1 is GTSNPN and CDR2 is SVGIG in the germline V gene (reference sequence). The CDR3 sequence is CAWSSWGRQGAAEAFF. As DNA, the CDR3 is TGTGCCTGGAGCTCATGGGGCCGACAGGGCGCGGCTGAAGCTTTCTTT.

This chain joins TRBV4-1 and TRBJ2-1; the D call may be TRBD1 or TRBD2 (5 bases each). The germline V and J ends were trimmed by 4 bases and 13 bases, with 14 bases remaining between them. CDR1 is MGHRA, CDR2 YSYEKL, per germline. This CDR3 has 12 residues. In DNA form, the CDR3 reads TGCGCCAGCAGCCGAACTTGGGACGTACAGTTCTTC. Protein: CASSRTWDVQFF.

The rearrangement uses TRBV27 and TRBJ1-5; 10 bases align to TRBD1. The V and J ends lost 8 bases and 2 bases, in that order; junction bases with no gene match: 6. The CDR3 consists of 15 residues. Per the germline V gene, CDR1 is MNHEY and CDR2 is SMNVEV (reference sequence). The CDR3 region has the DNA TGTGCCAGCGGATTGGGGACAGGGGGCAATCAGCCCCAGCATTTT. Amino acids: CASGLGTGGNQPQHF.

The V call is TRBV29-1, the J call TRBJ1-1; no clear D gene. The germline V and J ends were trimmed by 5 bases and 4 bases, with 8 bases remaining between them. Germline CDR1 SQVTM, CDR2 ANQGSEA. The CDR3 has 11 residues. The CDR3 DNA reads as TGCAGCGTTTACTCGGGCACTGAAGCTTTCTTT. This gives the protein CSVYSGTEAFF. The whole variable domain, remainder taken from reference TRBV29-1 and TRBJ1-1, is SAVISQKPSRDICQRGTSLTIQCQVDSQVTMMFWYRQQPGQSLTLIATANQGSEATYESGFVIDKFPISRPNLTFSTLTVSNMSPEDSSIYLCSVYSGTEAFFGQGTRLTVV.

This chain links TRBV28 with TRBJ2-5, with D uncertain. Trimming shortened V by 6 bases and J by 8 bases, and 4 bases separated the two germline ends. CDR3 length: 9 amino acids. Looked up from germline, CDR1 is MDHEN and CDR2 is SYDVKM. The CDR3 nucleotides read TGTGCCAGCAGACAAACCCAGTACTTC. It encodes CASRQTQYF.

The CDR3 sequence is CAISEGPAEQYF. CDR3 coding DNA: TGTGCCATCAGTGAAGGACCGGCTGAGCAGTACTTC. V gene TRBV10-3 combines with J gene TRBJ2-7; D remains unclear. The CDR3 is 12 amino acids. CDR1 ENHRY and CDR2 SYGVKD come from the germline V gene. With 3 bases removed from V and 7 bases from J, the gap between germline ends came to 10 bases.

The chain joins TRBV7-2 to TRBJ2-1, with D perhaps TRBD2 (5 bases). The CDR3 has 14 amino acids. Germline V lookup: CDR1 SGHTA, CDR2 FQGNSA. V was shortened by 1 base and J by 6 bases, with 10 bases between the two germline ends. The CDR3 protein is CASSLGLALNEQFF. The CDR3 DNA sequence: TGTGCCAGCAGCTTAGGTCTAGCACTCAATGAGCAGTTCTTC.

This clone has a single count. The chain combines TRBV6-6 with TRBJ2-3; 7 bases line up with TRBD1. This CDR3 has 16 residues. The junction had 7 bases not matched to a gene; V was cut back by 2 bases and J by 2 bases. Looked up from germline, CDR1 is MNHNY and CDR2 is SVGAGI (reference sequence). The DNA of the CDR3 is TGTGCCAGCAGTTACCCGACAGGGACCATCACAGATACGCAGTATTTT. The encoded protein is CASSYPTGTITDTQYF.

The chain has TRBV27 and TRBJ1-1; maybe TRBD1 (6 bases). The CDR3 length is 15 residues. The germline V gene has CDR1 MNHEY and CDR2 SMNVEV (reference sequence). V was trimmed by 8 bases and J by 4 bases, leaving 20 bases between them. CDR3 loop: CASHVGGQYSTEAFF. CDR3 sequence (DNA): TGTGCCAGCCATGTGGGGGGACAATACAGCACTGAAGCTTTCTTT.

This chain joins TRBV29-1 and TRBJ2-3; 9 nucleotides match TRBD2. V lost 5 bases to trimming and J lost 2 bases; unmatched junction nucleotides: 11. The CDR3 runs to 16 residues. Germline CDR1 reads SQVTM; CDR2 reads ANQGSEA. The chain's CDR3 is CSVSSGVQRNTDTQYF. In DNA form, the CDR3 reads TGCAGCGTTTCTAGCGGGGTCCAGAGAAACACAGATACGCAGTATTTT.

The chain employs TRBV19 and TRBJ2-1; TRBD2 matches at 8 bases. From germline, CDR1 is LNHDA and CDR2 SQIVND (reference sequence). V shed 7 bases and J 10 bases; nucleotides not matched to a gene: 6. The CDR3 has 12 amino acids. The CDR3 DNA is TGTGCCAGTAACTCCGCGGGAGGCGAGCAGTTCTTC. Translation gives CASNSAGGEQFF.

The gene calls are TRBV29-1 and TRBJ2-3; D not certain. CDR1 and CDR2 from the germline V gene are SQVTM and ANQGSEA. The CDR3 contains 12 residues. Trimming stripped 3 bases from V and 2 bases from J, with 6 bases between. The CDR3 coding sequence is TGCAGCGTTGATCCGGACACAGATACGCAGTATTTT. Amino acid sequence: CSVDPDTDTQYF.

This clone was detected a few times. This chain connects TRBV29-1 to TRBJ2-1; a weak D match, TRBD2 (5 bases). Trimming cost V 3 bases and J 4 bases, with 13 bases left between them. CDR1 is SQVTM and CDR2 is ANQGSEA in the germline V gene. The CDR3 consists of 14 residues. CDR3 coding DNA: TGCAGCGTTGATCCGGGGAGCCTTTACAATGAGCAGTTCTTC. As protein: CSVDPGSLYNEQFF.

V gene TRBV7-2 combines with J gene TRBJ2-2, with TRBD1 identical over 8 bases. V lost 6 bases to trimming and J lost 7 bases; unmatched junction nucleotides: 7. The CDR3 covers 14 residues. Germline V gene lookup returns CDR1 SGHTA and CDR2 FQGNSA. CDR3 protein: CASRTTGGYGELFF. As DNA, the CDR3 is TGTGCCAGCAGAACCACAGGGGGTTACGGGGAGCTGTTTTTT.

The chain is built from TRBV6-5 and TRBJ2-5; 10 nucleotides agree with TRBD1. Germline CDR1 MNHEY, CDR2 SVGAGI. The trim removed 2 bases at V and 5 bases at J, leaving 5 bases unmatched. The CDR3 covers 15 residues. The CDR3, as DNA: TGTGCCAGCAGTTACCTGGGACAGGGGAGGGAGACCCAGTACTTC. Its translation is CASSYLGQGRETQYF.

This clone was seen a handful of times. At one end the junction does not follow the germline gene, possibly because of a read error. V usage is TRBV10-3 and J usage is TRBJ2-1; possibly TRBD2 for D (5 bases). The CDR3 length is 16 residues. Per germline, CDR1 ENHRY and CDR2 SYGVKD. The CDR3 bases are TGTGCCAGCAGTGAATTCAGCGGACCCTCCTACAATGAGCAGTTCTTC. Translating it yields CASSEFSGPSYNEQFF.

This clone showed up just a few times. The chain employs TRBV5-4 and TRBJ2-5; D ambiguous. V lost 3 bases and J lost 0, with 0 bases in between. CDR3 length: 11 amino acids. CDR1 is SGHNT and CDR2 is YYREEE in the germline V gene (reference sequence). The CDR3 DNA reads TGTGCCAGCAGCTACCAAGAGACCCAGTACTTC. It encodes CASSYQETQYF.

This clone was seen a few times. The chain joins TRBV7-9 to TRBJ2-5; TRBD1 matches at 8 bases. The CDR3 has 17 amino acids. Germline CDR1 and CDR2: SEHNR and FQNEAQ (reference sequence). V was clipped by 3 bases and J by 5 bases; unmatched bases: 14. This CDR3 reads CASSLTGESGARETQYF. Here the CDR3 DNA reads TGTGCCAGCAGCTTGACAGGGGAGAGCGGCGCCCGGGAGACCCAGTACTTC.

V gene TRBV4-2 combines with J gene TRBJ1-2; the D gene is possibly TRBD1 (6 bases). Looked up from germline, CDR1 is LGHNA and CDR2 is YNFKEQ. Trimming cost V 0 bases and J 7 bases, with 12 bases left between them. This CDR3 has 14 amino acids. In nucleotides, the CDR3 is TGTGCCAGCAGCCAAGAAGACAGGTCGGGTGGCTACACCTTC. It yields the protein CASSQEDRSGGYTF.

Turning to this clone: Other nucleotide sequences from this sample produce the same CDR3. The rearrangement links TRBV7-7 to TRBJ2-5; 9 nucleotides agree with TRBD1. CDR1 and CDR2 from the germline V gene are SSHAT and FNYEAQ (reference sequence). The CDR3 spans 14 residues. The ends lost 5 bases at V and 2 bases at J; junction bases unmatched: 3. CDR3 sequence: CASSADRGQETQYF. The CDR3 region has the DNA TGTGCCAGCAGCGCGGACAGGGGACAAGAGACCCAGTACTTC. Filled out from reference TRBV7-7 and TRBJ2-5, the complete variable domain reads GAGVSQSPRYKVTKRGQDVTLRCDPISSHATLYWYQQALGQGPEFLTYFNYEAQPDKSGLPSDRFSAERPEGSISTLTIQRTEQRDSAMYRCASSADRGQETQYFGPGTRLLVL.